This record concerns one T cell receptor beta chain sequence. Treatment of the sample: oral pan-JAK inhibitor, 5-10 mg twice daily. This specimen comes from a study of CD8+ T cells in alopecia areata. The germline CDR1 and CDR2 sequences are MNHEY and SMNVEV (reference sequence). The CDR3 contains 13 residues. The ends were cut back, 4 bases at V and 6 bases at J, with 12 bases in the middle. It was cDNA, reverse transcribed from extracted RNA, that served as the sequencing template. Only in-frame clones appear in the TCRdb table, and some are missing; sequencing was by immunoSEQ multiplex PCR. The sample yields some 80,000 clones, around 65% seen once.

This material consisted of CD8+ T cells sorted from blood, taken at week 24, from a patient treated with tofacitinib. The sequence derives from a human donor with alopecia areata. This sequence joins TRBV27 and TRBJ1-1, with D unclear. The CDR3 sequence: CASSSIQTAEAFF. The DNA for the CDR3 is TGTGCCAGCAGTTCAATTCAAACGGCTGAAGCTTTCTTT.